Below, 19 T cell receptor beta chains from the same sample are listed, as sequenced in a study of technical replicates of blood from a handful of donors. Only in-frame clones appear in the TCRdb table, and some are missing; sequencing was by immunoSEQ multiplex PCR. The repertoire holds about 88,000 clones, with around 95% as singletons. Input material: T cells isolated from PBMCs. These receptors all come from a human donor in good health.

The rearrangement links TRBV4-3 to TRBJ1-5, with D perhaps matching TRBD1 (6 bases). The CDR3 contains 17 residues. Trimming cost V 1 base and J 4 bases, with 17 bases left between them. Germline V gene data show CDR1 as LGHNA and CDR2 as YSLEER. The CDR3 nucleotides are TGCGCCAGCAGCCAAGTAGCGGGACACTTGACAAATCAGCCCCAGCATTTT. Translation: CASSQVAGHLTNQPQHF.

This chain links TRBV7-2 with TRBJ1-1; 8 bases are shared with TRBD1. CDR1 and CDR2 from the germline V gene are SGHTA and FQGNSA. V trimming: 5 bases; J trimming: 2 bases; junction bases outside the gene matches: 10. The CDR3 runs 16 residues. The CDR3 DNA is TGTGCCAGCAGCCCAGGGGGCGGGAAAGGAAACACTGAAGCTTTCTTT. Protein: CASSPGGGKGNTEAFF.

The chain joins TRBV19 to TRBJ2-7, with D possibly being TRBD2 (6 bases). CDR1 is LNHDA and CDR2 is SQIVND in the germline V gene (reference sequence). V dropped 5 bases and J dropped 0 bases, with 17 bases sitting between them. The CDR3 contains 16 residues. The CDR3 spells CASSSKGLAFSYEQYF. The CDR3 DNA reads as TGTGCCAGTAGTTCAAAGGGACTGGCTTTCTCCTACGAGCAGTACTTC.

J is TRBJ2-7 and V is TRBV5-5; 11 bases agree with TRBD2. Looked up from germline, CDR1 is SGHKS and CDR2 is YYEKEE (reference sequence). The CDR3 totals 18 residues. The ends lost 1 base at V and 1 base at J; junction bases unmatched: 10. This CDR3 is CASSLFLAGGRLSYEQYF. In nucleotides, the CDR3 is TGTGCCAGCAGCTTGTTTCTAGCGGGAGGACGACTTTCCTACGAGCAGTACTTC.

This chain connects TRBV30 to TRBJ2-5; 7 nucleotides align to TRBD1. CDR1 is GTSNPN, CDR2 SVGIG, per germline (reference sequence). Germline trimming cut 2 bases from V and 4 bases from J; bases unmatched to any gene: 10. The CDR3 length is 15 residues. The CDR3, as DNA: TGTGCCTGGAGTAGAGAGGGAAGGGGGCGAGAGACCCAGTACTTC. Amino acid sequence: CAWSREGRGRETQYF.

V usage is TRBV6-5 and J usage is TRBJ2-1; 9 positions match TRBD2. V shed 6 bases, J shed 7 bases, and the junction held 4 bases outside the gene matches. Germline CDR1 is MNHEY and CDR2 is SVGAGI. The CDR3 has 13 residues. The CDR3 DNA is TGTGCCAGCAGGATAGCGGGAGTTAATGAGCAGTTCTTC. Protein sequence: CASRIAGVNEQFF.

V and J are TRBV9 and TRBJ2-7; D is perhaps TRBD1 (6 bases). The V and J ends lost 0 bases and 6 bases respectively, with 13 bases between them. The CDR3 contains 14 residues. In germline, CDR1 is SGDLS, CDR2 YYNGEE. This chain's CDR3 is CASSVDPDSPEQYF. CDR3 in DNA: TGTGCCAGCAGCGTAGACCCGGACAGCCCCGAGCAGTACTTC.

The CDR3 nucleotides read TGCGCCAGCAGCCATTTGGGGACAGGAATTACCGGGGAGCTGTTTTTT. The encoded protein is CASSHLGTGITGELFF. This chain uses TRBV4-3 with TRBJ2-2, with 8 bases identical to TRBD1. The CDR3 is 16 residues long. V shed 3 bases, J shed 5 bases, and the junction held 8 bases outside the gene matches. From germline, CDR1 is LGHNA and CDR2 YSLEER.

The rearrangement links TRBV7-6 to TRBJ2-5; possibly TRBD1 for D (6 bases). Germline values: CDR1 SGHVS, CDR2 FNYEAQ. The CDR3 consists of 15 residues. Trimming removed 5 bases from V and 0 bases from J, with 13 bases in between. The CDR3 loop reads CASSGPNRDQETQYF. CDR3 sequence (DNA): TGTGCCAGCAGCGGACCGAACAGGGACCAAGAGACCCAGTACTTC.

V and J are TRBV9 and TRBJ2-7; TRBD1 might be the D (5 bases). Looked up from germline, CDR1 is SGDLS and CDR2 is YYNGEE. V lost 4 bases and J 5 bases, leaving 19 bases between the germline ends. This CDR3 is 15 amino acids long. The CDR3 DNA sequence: TGTGCCAGCAGCCCCCCTACAGGTTCAAGGCACGAGCAGTACTTC. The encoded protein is CASSPPTGSRHEQYF. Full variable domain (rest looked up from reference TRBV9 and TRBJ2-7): DSGVTQTPKHLITATGQRVTLRCSPRSGDLSVYWYQQSLDQGLQFLIQYYNGEERAKGNILERFSAQQFPDLHSELNLSSLELGDSALYFCASSPPTGSRHEQYFGPGTRLTVT.

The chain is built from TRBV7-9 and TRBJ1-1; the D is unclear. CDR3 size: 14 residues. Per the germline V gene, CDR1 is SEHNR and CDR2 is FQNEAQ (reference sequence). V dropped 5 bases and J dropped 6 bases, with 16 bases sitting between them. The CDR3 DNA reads TGTGCCAGCAGCCCGACTGCCGGGTACCCTGAAGCTTTCTTT. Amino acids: CASSPTAGYPEAFF.

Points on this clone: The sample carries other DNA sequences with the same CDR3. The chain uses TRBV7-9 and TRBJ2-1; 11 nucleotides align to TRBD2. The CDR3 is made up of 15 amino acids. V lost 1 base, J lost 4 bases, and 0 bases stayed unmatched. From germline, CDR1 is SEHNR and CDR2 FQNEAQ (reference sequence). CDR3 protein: CASSLGTSGYNEQFF. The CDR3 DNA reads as TGTGCCAGCAGCTTAGGGACTAGCGGGTACAATGAGCAGTTCTTC.

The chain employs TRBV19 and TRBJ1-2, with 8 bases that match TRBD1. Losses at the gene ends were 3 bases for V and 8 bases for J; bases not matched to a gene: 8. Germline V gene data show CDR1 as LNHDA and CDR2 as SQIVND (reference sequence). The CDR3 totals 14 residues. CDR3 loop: CASSIFGQGGGYTF. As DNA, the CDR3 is TGTGCCAGTAGTATTTTCGGACAGGGAGGAGGCTACACCTTC.

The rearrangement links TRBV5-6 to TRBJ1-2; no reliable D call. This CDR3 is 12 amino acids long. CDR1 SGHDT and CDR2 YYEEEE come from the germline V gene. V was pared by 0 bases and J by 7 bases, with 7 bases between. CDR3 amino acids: CASSLEEVGYTF. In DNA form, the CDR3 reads TGTGCCAGCAGCTTGGAGGAGGTTGGCTACACCTTC.

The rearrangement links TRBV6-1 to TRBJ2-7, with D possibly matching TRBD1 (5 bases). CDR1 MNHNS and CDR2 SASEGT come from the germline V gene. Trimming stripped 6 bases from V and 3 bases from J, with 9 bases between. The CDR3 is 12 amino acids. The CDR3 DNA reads TGTGCCAGCAGGGACAATTTCTACGAGCAGTACTTC. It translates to CASRDNFYEQYF.

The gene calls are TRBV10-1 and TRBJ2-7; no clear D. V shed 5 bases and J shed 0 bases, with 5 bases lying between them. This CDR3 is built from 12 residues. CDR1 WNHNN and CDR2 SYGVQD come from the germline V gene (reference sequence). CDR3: CASSTSSYEQYF. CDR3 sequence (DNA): TGCGCCAGCAGTACAAGCTCCTACGAGCAGTACTTC.

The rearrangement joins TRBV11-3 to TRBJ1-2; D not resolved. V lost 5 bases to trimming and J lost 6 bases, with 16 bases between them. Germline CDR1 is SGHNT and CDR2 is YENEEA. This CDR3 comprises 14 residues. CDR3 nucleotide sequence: TGTGCCAGCAGCCTCATCATCATAGTGGATGGCTACACCTTC. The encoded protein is CASSLIIIVDGYTF.

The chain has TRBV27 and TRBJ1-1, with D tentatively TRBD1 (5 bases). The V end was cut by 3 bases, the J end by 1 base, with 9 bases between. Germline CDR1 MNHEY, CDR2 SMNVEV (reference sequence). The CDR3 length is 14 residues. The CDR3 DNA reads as TGTGCCAGCAGTTTCGGGGGGACGAACACTGAAGCTTTCTTT. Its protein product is CASSFGGTNTEAFF.

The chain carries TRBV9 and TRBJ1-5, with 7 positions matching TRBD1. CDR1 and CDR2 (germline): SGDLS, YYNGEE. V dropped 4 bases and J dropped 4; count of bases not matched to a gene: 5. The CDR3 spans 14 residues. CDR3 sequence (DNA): TGTGCCAGCAGCCCAGGACAGGAGAATCAGCCCCAGCATTTT. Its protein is CASSPGQENQPQHF.